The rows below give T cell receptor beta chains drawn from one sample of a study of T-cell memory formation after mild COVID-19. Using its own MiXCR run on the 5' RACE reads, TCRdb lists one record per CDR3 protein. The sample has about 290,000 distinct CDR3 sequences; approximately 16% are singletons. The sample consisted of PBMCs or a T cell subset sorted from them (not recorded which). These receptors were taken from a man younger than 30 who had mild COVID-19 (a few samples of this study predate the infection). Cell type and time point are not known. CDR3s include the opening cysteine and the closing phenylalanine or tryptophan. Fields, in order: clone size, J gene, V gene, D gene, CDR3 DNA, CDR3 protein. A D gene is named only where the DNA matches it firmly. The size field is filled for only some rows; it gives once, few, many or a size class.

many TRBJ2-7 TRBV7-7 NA TGTGCCAGCAGCTTAGGGAGACAGTACGAGCAGTACTTC CASSLGRQYEQYF
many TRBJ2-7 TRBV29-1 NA TGCAGCGTTGAACTCTACACCAGCCCAGGCTACGAGCAGTACTTC CSVELYTSPGYEQYF
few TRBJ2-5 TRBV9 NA TGTGCCAGCAGCGGGGACGTCCGGCTACAAGAGACCCAGTACTTC CASSGDVRLQETQYF
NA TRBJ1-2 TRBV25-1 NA TGTGCCAGCAGTGGGAGGGTTGAAGGCTACACCTTC CASSGRVEGYTF
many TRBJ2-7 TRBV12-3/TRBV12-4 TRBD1 TGTGCCAGCAGTCCCGGACAGGGAGCCTACGAGCAGTACTTC CASSPGQGAYEQYF
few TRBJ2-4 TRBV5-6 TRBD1 TGTGCCAGCAGCCCCTCGACAGGGACCGAAAACATTCAGTACTTC CASSPSTGTENIQYF
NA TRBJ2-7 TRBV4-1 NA TGCGCCAGCAGCCAAGGTCCCCCTGGGTTTACCTCCTACGAGCAGTACTTC CASSQGPPGFTSYEQYF
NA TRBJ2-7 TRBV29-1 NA TGCAGCGTACGGGGGTCCGACGAGCAGTACTTC CSVRGSDEQYF
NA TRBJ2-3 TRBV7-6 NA TGTGCCAGCAGCTTAGGGGTAGGGGACACAGATACGCAGTATTTT CASSLGVGDTDTQYF
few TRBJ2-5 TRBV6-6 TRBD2 TGTGCCAGCAGCCGCGGTTGGACTAGCGGGGGGGAGACCCAGTACTTC CASSRGWTSGGETQYF
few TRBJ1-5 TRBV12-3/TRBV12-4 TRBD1 TGTGCCAGCAGCCGGGACAGCTCCGGTCCCCAGCATTTT CASSRDSSGPQHF
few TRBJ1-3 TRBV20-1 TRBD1 TGCAGTGCTAGTCCCGGCGGCATACAGGGGGGTGGAAACACCATATATTTT CSASPGGIQGGGNTIYF
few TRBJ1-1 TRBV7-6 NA TGTGCCAGCAGCTTAGCTCCAGCCACTGAAGCTTTCTTT CASSLAPATEAFF
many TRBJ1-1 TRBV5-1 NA TGCGCCAGCAGCTTGGAGTTAAACACTGAAGCTTTCTTT CASSLELNTEAFF
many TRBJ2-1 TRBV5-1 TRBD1 TGCGCCAGCAGCCTTTTTGCCGGACAGGGGCCTTCCAATGAGCAGTTCTTC CASSLFAGQGPSNEQFF
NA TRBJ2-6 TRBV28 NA TGTGCAGAATCCCCAGCATTCTCTGGGGCCAACGTCCTGACTTTC CAESPAFSGANVLTF
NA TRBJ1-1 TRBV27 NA TGTGCCAGCAGTTTTCTTGGGGCCGCTGAAGCTTTCTTT CASSFLGAAEAFF
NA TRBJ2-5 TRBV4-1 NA TGCGCCAGCAGCCAAGAGGGGATCAACCAAGAGACCCAGTACTTC CASSQEGINQETQYF
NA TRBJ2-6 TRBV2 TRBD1 TGTGCCAGACGGGACAGGGGGATCTCTGGGGCCAACGTCCTGACTTTC CARRDRGISGANVLTF
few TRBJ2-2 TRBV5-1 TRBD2 TGCGCCAGCAGCTTGCCCCTAGCGGGGGACTTCGGGGAGCTGTTTTTT CASSLPLAGDFGELFF
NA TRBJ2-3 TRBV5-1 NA TGCGCCAGCAGCTTGGAGGGGTCCGCGGCAGATACGCAGTATTTT CASSLEGSAADTQYF
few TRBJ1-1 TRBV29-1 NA TGCAGCGTTGAAGCCCGGCAGAACACTGAAGCTTTCTTT CSVEARQNTEAFF